This T cell receptor (beta chain) was recorded in a study of T cells in Graves' hyperthyroidism and ophthalmopathy. This clonotype was detected many times. Its antigen is as yet unknown. Looked up from germline, CDR1 is LGHDT and CDR2 is YNNKEL (reference sequence). The CDR3 loop spans 15 amino acids. The V end was cut by 0 bases, the J end by 4 bases, with 13 bases between. Study conclusions and caveats: Most thyroid clonotypes expanded above 0.001 were also detected in blood.

Authors of the study amplified TCR beta CDR3 regions from RNA transcripts. First-round RT-PCR with HTBI primers amplified the TCR CDR3 region. TCRdb analysed the multiplex PCR reads with MiXCR anew, one entry per CDR3 protein. The data contain hundreds of thousands of distinct CDR3 sequences, 14% of them singletons. The rearrangement uses TRBV3-1 and TRBJ2-7, with unresolved D. This clonotype was obtained from a woman in her thirties or forties with Graves' hyperthyroidism. Sequencing used blood. The CDR3 sequence: CASSQDLGMAYEQYF. CDR3 bases: TGTGCCAGCAGCCAAGATTTGGGGATGGCTTACGAGCAGTACTTC.